Below, 15 T cell receptor beta chains from the same sample are listed, as sequenced in a study of blood T cell repertoires in COVID-19. Libraries were prepared by immunoSEQ multiplex PCR; TCRdb keeps only in-frame clonotypes and omits some of them. Of around 280,000 clones listed, 85% are singletons. The sequenced sample was peripheral blood. The receptors were gathered from a woman between 45 and 65 years old with active or convalescent COVID-19.

V is TRBV6-5 and J is TRBJ2-7; 9 positions agree with TRBD1. The CDR3 runs to 15 residues. V trimming: 6 bases; J trimming: 3 bases; junction bases outside the gene matches: 9. Per the germline V gene, CDR1 is MNHEY and CDR2 is SVGAGI. The CDR3 coding sequence is TGTGCCAGCAGATCGCAGCCGGGACAGGGCTACGAGCAGTACTTC. Protein sequence: CASRSQPGQGYEQYF.

The rearrangement uses TRBV30 and TRBJ2-7; D unresolved. V lost 3 bases, J lost 3 bases, and 12 bases lay in between. This CDR3 is built from 13 residues. Germline lookup yields CDR1 GTSNPN and CDR2 SVGIG (reference sequence). The CDR3, as DNA: TGTGCCTGGAGGAACAGCTTCATCTACGAGCAGTACTTC. Encoded protein: CAWRNSFIYEQYF.

The rearrangement joins TRBV5-1 to TRBJ2-1; 15 bases are shared with TRBD2. Germline-derived CDR1 and CDR2 are SGHRS and YFSETQ. Losses at the gene ends were 4 bases for V and 7 bases for J; bases not matched to a gene: 9. The length of the CDR3 is 17 residues. CDR3 residues: CASSQLPGLAGGNEQFF. CDR3 in DNA: TGCGCCAGCAGCCAGCTTCCGGGACTAGCGGGAGGTAATGAGCAGTTCTTC.

This chain links TRBV6-5 with TRBJ2-1; D possibly corresponds to TRBD1 (5 bases). The germline gives CDR1 MNHEY, CDR2 SVGAGI. CDR3 length: 14 amino acids. Trimming took 2 bases from V and 6 from J, leaving 11 bases between them. The CDR3 nucleotides read TGTGCCAGCAGTTACCTGCTCCAGGGCAATGAGCAGTTCTTC. It codes for CASSYLLQGNEQFF.

The J gene is TRBJ1-2, the V gene TRBV9, with 7 positions matching TRBD1. Germline CDR1 and CDR2: SGDLS and YYNGEE. This CDR3 spans 14 amino acids. The V segment lost 0 bases and the J segment 4 bases; nucleotides outside the gene matches: 3. The CDR3 spells CASSVGDRLYGYTF. The CDR3 nucleotides are TGTGCCAGCAGCGTAGGGGACAGACTCTATGGCTACACCTTC.

The chain couples TRBV12-5 to TRBJ2-1, with a weak D call TRBD2 (5 bases). Trimming pared 1 base from V and 0 bases from J, leaving 10 bases between. Germline V gives CDR1 LGHNT, CDR2 FRNRAP. This CDR3 comprises 16 residues. CDR3 in amino acids: CASGLAVGVSYNEQFF. Here the CDR3 DNA reads TGTGCTAGTGGTTTGGCGGTGGGAGTCTCCTACAATGAGCAGTTCTTC.

This clone was counted once. V and J are TRBV7-9 and TRBJ1-1; TRBD1 aligns across 8 bases. CDR3 length: 17 amino acids. The germline CDR1 and CDR2 sequences are SEHNR and FQNEAQ (reference sequence). Trimming took 7 bases from V and 0 from J; bases not matched to a gene: 13. CDR3 DNA: TGTGCCAGCACCTGGCGGACAGGGAGAAACATGAACACTGAAGCTTTCTTT. Protein sequence: CASTWRTGRNMNTEAFF.

A word on this clone: Other DNA sequences within the sample encode an identical CDR3. This chain connects TRBV5-1 to TRBJ1-5; no clear D. CDR1 SGHRS and CDR2 YFSETQ come from the germline V gene. The CDR3 totals 15 residues. V was clipped by 0 bases and J by 2 bases, with 9 bases between them. This CDR3 is CASSLAGVGNQPQHF. The CDR3 DNA reads as TGCGCCAGCAGCTTGGCGGGAGTCGGCAATCAGCCCCAGCATTTT.

This chain connects TRBV19 to TRBJ1-5, with D perhaps TRBD1 (5 bases). This CDR3 is built from 16 residues. CDR1 and CDR2 from the germline V gene are LNHDA and SQIVND (reference sequence). Trimming cost V 6 bases and J 3 bases, with 18 bases left between them. CDR3 bases: TGTGCCAGTAGGCCGAGGGCGGGGGATGTCAATCAGCCCCAGCATTTT. It yields the protein CASRPRAGDVNQPQHF.

J is TRBJ2-7 and V is TRBV2; D possibly corresponds to TRBD1 (6 bases). This CDR3 region has 15 residues. With 5 bases removed from V and 1 base from J, the gap between germline ends came to 15 bases. Germline V gene sequence: CDR1 SNHLY, CDR2 FYNNEI. The CDR3 sequence: CASSPGAPTSYEQYF. For the CDR3, the DNA is TGTGCCAGCAGTCCAGGGGCACCGACTTCCTACGAGCAGTACTTC.

The chain links TRBV20-1 to TRBJ1-6; D remains unclear. V was cut by 5 bases and J by 11 bases, with 7 bases left in between. The CDR3 length is 10 residues. Germline V gene lookup returns CDR1 DFQATT and CDR2 SNEGSKA (reference sequence). DNA of the CDR3: TGCAGTGCTGGTACGGCACCCCTCCACTTT. The encoded protein is CSAGTAPLHF.

The chain uses TRBV7-8 and TRBJ2-1; the match to TRBD1 covers 7 bases. CDR1 SGHVS and CDR2 FQNEAQ come from the germline V gene. The ends lost 8 bases at V and 0 bases at J; junction bases unmatched: 7. The CDR3 contains 15 residues. The CDR3 DNA is TGTGCCAGCCTTCCCCGGGACAGCTCCTACAATGAGCAGTTCTTC. This codes for CASLPRDSSYNEQFF.

The genes are TRBV7-2 and TRBJ2-7, with TRBD2 matching over 9 bases. This CDR3 contains 15 residues. The J segment lost 4 bases and the V segment lost 1 base, leaving 5 bases of the junction unmatched. Germline CDR1 is SGHTA and CDR2 is FQGNSA. The CDR3 region has the DNA TGTGCCAGCAGCTTAGAGCGGCTAGCGGGATACGAGCAGTACTTC. It yields the protein CASSLERLAGYEQYF.

This chain uses TRBV30 with TRBJ1-5; 9 bases agree with TRBD1. CDR3 length equals 14 residues. CDR1 is GTSNPN and CDR2 is SVGIG in the germline V gene (reference sequence). The trim removed 3 bases at V and 6 bases at J, leaving 6 bases unmatched. CDR3 nucleotides: TGTGCCTGGAGCAAGGGGACAGGGATTCAGCCCCAGCATTTT. It encodes CAWSKGTGIQPQHF.

This clone was counted a few times. The chain joins TRBV27 to TRBJ2-6, with no clear D. This CDR3 spans 15 amino acids. V lost 4 bases, J lost 0 bases, and 7 bases lay in between. Per the germline V gene, CDR1 is MNHEY and CDR2 is SMNVEV (reference sequence). The CDR3 DNA is TGTGCCAGCAGTTCTCAGATCTCTGGGGCCAACGTCCTGACTTTC. Its protein is CASSSQISGANVLTF.